This is a list of T cell receptor beta chains from one sample in a study of T cell responses to AZD1222 COVID-19 vaccine. Method: immunoSEQ multiplex PCR; TCRdb's copy keeps in-frame clones and lacks some. The sample shows 100,000 to 150,000 clones, about 90% of them seen only once. The sample consisted of peripheral blood, taken on day 0 of AZD1222 vaccination. These receptors were obtained from an adult in good health. CDR3s include the opening cysteine and the closing phenylalanine or tryptophan. D genes are given only for firm matches. Size values are once, few and many counts, or a class for expanded clones, and some rows have none.

J: TRBJ1-1
D: .
V: TRBV19
size: few
CDR3: CASSKNTEAFF
DNA: TGTGCCAGTAGCAAGAACACTGAAGCTTTCTTT

J: TRBJ2-1
D: TRBD2
V: TRBV9
size: .
CDR3: CASSGLPSGRAYNEQFF
DNA: TGTGCCAGCAGCGGTCTTCCTAGCGGGCGAGCCTACAATGAGCAGTTCTTC

J: TRBJ1-5
D: .
V: TRBV19
size: .
CDR3: CASSTAGVSRGQPQHF
DNA: TGTGCCAGTAGTACAGCAGGGGTCTCGAGAGGGCAGCCCCAGCATTTT

J: TRBJ1-2
D: TRBD1
V: TRBV5-1
size: .
CDR3: CASSLGQGGDGYTF
DNA: TGCGCCAGCAGCTTGGGGCAGGGGGGTGATGGCTACACCTTC

J: TRBJ1-5
D: TRBD1
V: TRBV7-2
size: once
CDR3: CATSGGAYSNQPQHF
DNA: TGTGCCACTTCAGGGGGGGCCTATAGCAATCAGCCCCAGCATTTT

J: TRBJ2-7
D: .
V: TRBV5-1
size: .
CDR3: CASSLAWGEVTNF
DNA: TGCGCCAGCAGCTTGGCCTGGGGGGAAGTCACCAACTTC

J: TRBJ2-7
D: .
V: TRBV15
size: .
CDR3: CATSRDLGGLSYEQYF
DNA: TGTGCCACCAGCAGAGATTTGGGGGGCCTCTCCTACGAGCAGTACTTC

J: TRBJ1-1
D: .
V: TRBV9
size: .
CDR3: CASSLGTRNTEAFF
DNA: TGTGCCAGCAGCCTAGGGACGAGGAACACTGAAGCTTTCTTT

J: TRBJ2-2
D: .
V: TRBV19
size: .
CDR3: CASSITGFRTGELFF
DNA: TGTGCCAGTAGTATAACAGGGTTCCGCACCGGGGAGCTGTTTTTT

J: TRBJ2-3
D: .
V: TRBV11-3
size: .
CDR3: CASSPRETDTQYF
DNA: TGTGCCAGCAGCCCCAGGGAAACAGATACGCAGTATTTT

J: TRBJ2-5
D: TRBD2
V: TRBV10-1
size: .
CDR3: CASSGPGTSAQGTQYF
DNA: TGCGCCAGCAGTGGGCCCGGGACTAGCGCCCAAGGGACCCAGTACTTC

J: TRBJ2-6
D: .
V: TRBV28
size: .
CDR3: CATSGGSSGANVLTF
DNA: TGTGCTACGAGTGGAGGTTCATCTGGGGCCAACGTCCTGACTTTC

J: TRBJ2-5
D: TRBD2
V: TRBV6-6
size: .
CDR3: CASSGGGDSYQETQYF
DNA: TGTGCCAGCAGTGGGGGAGGGGATTCGTACCAAGAGACCCAGTACTTC

J: TRBJ2-1
D: .
V: TRBV4-1
size: .
CDR3: CASSQGQIDNEQFF
DNA: TGCGCCAGCAGCCAAGGTCAGATCGACAATGAGCAGTTCTTC

J: TRBJ2-2
D: .
V: TRBV21-1
size: .
CDR3: CASSKQRAKEAVKRRDRELFF
DNA: TGTGCCAGCAGCAAACAACGAGCGAAGGAGGCAGTGAAGCGGAGAGACCGGGAGCTGTTTTTT

J: TRBJ2-7
D: .
V: TRBV27
size: .
CDR3: CASSLTSSYEQYF
DNA: TGTGCCAGCAGTCTAACAAGCTCCTACGAGCAGTACTTC

J: TRBJ1-1
D: TRBD1
V: TRBV4-1
size: .
CDR3: CASSRKPGQGRGWTEAFF
DNA: TGCGCCAGCAGCCGGAAGCCGGGACAGGGGCGTGGGTGGACTGAAGCTTTCTTT

J: TRBJ2-6
D: .
V: TRBV10-3
size: .
CDR3: CAISEGQSEANVLTF
DNA: TGTGCCATCAGTGAGGGACAGTCTGAGGCCAACGTCCTGACTTTC

J: TRBJ2-7
D: TRBD1
V: TRBV5-5
size: .
CDR3: CASSPTGYEQYF
DNA: TGTGCCAGCAGCCCGACAGGGTACGAGCAGTACTTC

J: TRBJ1-3
D: .
V: TRBV15
size: .
CDR3: CATSRDPGMSGNTIYF
DNA: TGTGCCACCAGCAGAGATCCAGGAATGTCTGGAAACACCATATATTTT

J: TRBJ2-7
D: .
V: TRBV5-4
size: .
CDR3: CASSLIEGYPFYEQYF
DNA: TGTGCCAGCAGCTTGATCGAGGGTTATCCCTTCTACGAGCAGTACTTC

J: TRBJ1-2
D: .
V: TRBV7-3
size: .
CDR3: CASSLFGGEDGYTF
DNA: TGTGCCAGCAGCTTATTTGGGGGAGAAGATGGCTACACCTTC

J: TRBJ1-2
D: .
V: TRBV28
size: .
CDR3: CASSTVKGGPANYGYTF
DNA: TGTGCCAGCAGCACCGTCAAGGGGGGGCCGGCTAACTATGGCTACACCTTC

J: TRBJ1-2
D: .
V: TRBV19
size: .
CDR3: CATTLREAIGYTF
DNA: TGTGCCACTACCCTGAGGGAAGCAATTGGCTACACCTTC

J: TRBJ2-7
D: TRBD1
V: TRBV3-1/TRBV3-2
size: once
CDR3: CASGYRGAYEQYF
DNA: TGTGCCAGCGGCTACAGGGGGGCCTACGAGCAGTACTTC

J: TRBJ2-1
D: .
V: TRBV9
size: .
CDR3: CASTVQDGLNEQFF
DNA: TGTGCCAGCACCGTCCAGGACGGATTAAATGAGCAGTTCTTC

J: TRBJ2-1
D: TRBD1
V: TRBV7-9
size: .
CDR3: CASSLGAQGVNEQFF
DNA: TGTGCCAGCAGCTTAGGAGCACAGGGGGTTAATGAGCAGTTCTTC

J: TRBJ1-6
D: .
V: TRBV10-3
size: once
CDR3: CAISEEGGSNSPLHF
DNA: TGTGCCATCAGTGAAGAGGGAGGGAGTAATTCACCCCTCCACTTT

J: TRBJ1-2
D: TRBD1
V: TRBV28
size: .
CDR3: CASSLTGGKGYGYTF
DNA: TGTGCCAGCAGTTTAACAGGGGGAAAGGGCTATGGCTACACCTTC

J: TRBJ2-7
D: .
V: TRBV10-3
size: .
CDR3: CAITGTPGYEQYF
DNA: TGTGCCATCACCGGGACCCCCGGTTACGAGCAGTACTTC

J: TRBJ2-2
D: TRBD2
V: TRBV24-1
size: .
CDR3: CATSVKSGSSHDTGELFF
DNA: TGTGCCACCAGTGTTAAAAGCGGGAGTTCGCACGACACCGGGGAGCTGTTTTTT

J: TRBJ1-2
D: .
V: TRBV5-1
size: .
CDR3: CASSLDSRPRDGYTF
DNA: TGCGCCAGCAGCTTGGATAGTCGGCCAAGAGATGGCTACACCTTC

J: TRBJ2-7
D: TRBD2
V: TRBV5-4
size: once
CDR3: CASSLPGASGSMYEQYF
DNA: TGTGCCAGCAGCTTGCCGGGGGCTAGCGGGAGTATGTACGAGCAGTACTTC

J: TRBJ1-1
D: .
V: TRBV11-3
size: .
CDR3: CASSLAGVEGSFEAFF
DNA: TGTGCCAGCAGCTTAGCGGGGGTCGAAGGGTCTTTTGAAGCTTTCTTT

J: TRBJ2-5
D: .
V: TRBV12-2
size: .
CDR3: CASRLAQGRDGETQYF
DNA: TGTGCAAGTCGCTTAGCCCAGGGACGGGATGGAGAGACCCAGTACTTC

J: TRBJ1-4
D: .
V: TRBV11-2
size: .
CDR3: CASSPGATNEKLFF
DNA: TGTGCCAGCAGCCCGGGTGCAACTAATGAAAAACTGTTTTTT

J: TRBJ2-2
D: TRBD2
V: TRBV7-2
size: few
CDR3: CASSLRPSGTGELFF
DNA: TGTGCCAGCAGCTTACGGCCTAGCGGTACCGGGGAGCTGTTTTTT

J: TRBJ2-1
D: .
V: TRBV24-1
size: .
CDR3: CATSDLDPIDNEQFF
DNA: TGTGCCACCAGTGATTTGGACCCAATAGACAATGAGCAGTTCTTC

J: TRBJ1-5
D: .
V: TRBV6-2/TRBV6-3
size: .
CDR3: CASSLRPDRYSNQPQHF
DNA: TGTGCCAGCAGCCTCCGCCCGGACAGATATAGCAATCAGCCCCAGCATTTT

J: TRBJ2-7
D: .
V: TRBV2
size: .
CDR3: CASSAVDIGASYEQYF
DNA: TGTGCCAGCAGTGCGGTGGACATCGGGGCATCCTACGAGCAGTACTTC

J: TRBJ1-2
D: .
V: TRBV19
size: .
CDR3: CASSQTASYGYTF
DNA: TGTGCCAGTAGTCAAACAGCTTCCTATGGCTACACCTTC

J: TRBJ2-3
D: TRBD2
V: TRBV28
size: .
CDR3: CASGSGTSSGDTQYF
DNA: TGTGCCAGCGGGAGCGGGACTAGCTCCGGAGATACGCAGTATTTT

J: TRBJ2-1
D: TRBD2
V: TRBV9
size: .
CDR3: CASSVGAGGYNEQFF
DNA: TGTGCCAGCAGCGTAGGAGCGGGAGGTTACAATGAGCAGTTCTTC

J: TRBJ2-6
D: .
V: TRBV4-3
size: .
CDR3: CASSQPTGSGANVLTF
DNA: TGCGCCAGCAGCCAACCTACAGGGAGTGGGGCCAACGTCCTGACTTTC

J: TRBJ2-7
D: TRBD1
V: TRBV28
size: .
CDR3: CASSSQGAGSEQYF
DNA: TGTGCCAGCAGTTCACAGGGGGCTGGAAGCGAGCAGTACTTC

J: TRBJ1-4
D: .
V: TRBV28
size: .
CDR3: CASSGQYEKLFF
DNA: TGTGCCAGCAGTGGACAGTATGAAAAACTGTTTTTT

J: TRBJ1-6
D: .
V: TRBV28
size: once
CDR3: CASSLSPGSYNSPLHF
DNA: TGTGCCAGCAGTTTATCGCCGGGCTCCTATAATTCACCCCTCCACTTT

J: TRBJ1-1
D: .
V: TRBV21-1
size: once
CDR3: CASSKSPRGPRAEAFF
DNA: TGTGCCAGCAGCAAATCCCCTCGCGGTCCCCGGGCTGAAGCTTTCTTT

J: TRBJ2-7
D: .
V: TRBV12-3/TRBV12-4
size: .
CDR3: CASSPGLYEQYF
DNA: TGTGCCAGCAGTCCTGGACTCTACGAGCAGTACTTC

J: TRBJ1-1
D: .
V: TRBV7-6
size: .
CDR3: CASSSGNPSGTEAFF
DNA: TGTGCCAGCAGCTCCGGCAACCCGAGCGGGACTGAAGCTTTCTTT

J: TRBJ2-7
D: TRBD2
V: TRBV6-5
size: .
CDR3: CASSYRTSGKGEQYF
DNA: TGTGCCAGCAGTTACCGGACTAGCGGGAAAGGCGAGCAGTACTTC

J: TRBJ2-3
D: .
V: TRBV6-5
size: .
CDR3: CASRSSAADTQYF
DNA: TGTGCCAGCCGATCTAGCGCCGCAGATACGCAGTATTTT

J: TRBJ2-7
D: .
V: TRBV9
size: .
CDR3: CASSVAPRLRYEQYF
DNA: TGTGCCAGCAGCGTAGCTCCCAGACTGCGCTACGAGCAGTACTTC

J: TRBJ2-3
D: TRBD2
V: TRBV27
size: few
CDR3: CASSWTSGHSTDTQYF
DNA: TGTGCCAGCAGTTGGACTAGCGGGCATAGCACAGATACGCAGTATTTT